This note documents a single TCR beta chain sequence. This clonotype was recorded many times. Its antigen target is currently unknown. The record has no base qualities; no much larger clone is one base away. This sample was included in a study of T cells in Graves' hyperthyroidism and ophthalmopathy (dated by TCRdb to between 2018 and 2020). For the study in its entirety: Peripheral blood was sampled at the time of initial diagnosis, prior to any treatment. To identify distinguishing TCR V-J signatures, a discovery cohort of 90 to 100 patients was used, comprising under 45 with Graves' ophthalmopathy and approximately 58 with stable Graves' hyperthyroidism. Prospective prediction of ophthalmopathy was tested in an independent validation cohort of fewer than 20 hyperthyroidism patients and 15 to 17 patients who later progressed to ophthalmopathy. The approximately 90 discovery patients were randomly split 7:3 into training and test sets. The study also compared thyroid tissue and blood T-cell repertoires from about six Graves' hyperthyroidism patients. After sampling, hyperthyroidism patients received methimazole starting at 30 mg daily, and ophthalmopathy patients received high-dose intravenous methylprednisolone. According to the paper, TCR Vbeta CDR3 sequencing was carried out on about 140 peripheral blood samples, which came from about 45 ophthalmopathy, 75 to 80 hyperthyroidism and approximately 17 progressor patients.

V and J lose 5 bases and 4 bases, and a span of 7 bases separates them. Taken from cysteine to phenylalanine, the CDR3 has 12 residues. The retained sequence is limited to the CDR3, 36 bases, with the frame set at the first base. The germline V gene gives CDR1 as MNHEY and CDR2 as SVGEGT. What the research found in general, with its limitations: Most expanded thyroid clonotypes (frequency above 0.001) were also found in blood, which suggests that blood repertoires may mirror thyroid immune responses. Sample size was not statistically predetermined, and blinding of investigators to group allocation was not performed. In validation, progression to ophthalmopathy was predicted by the model with around 70% sensitivity and 72% to 85% specificity, a median of about 6.8 months before onset. In cross-validation, a model built on a 13 V-J signature told ophthalmopathy apart from stable hyperthyroidism with approximately 90% sensitivity and around 81% specificity, and in testing the same model reached 80%/75%.

Ophthalmopathy patients had moderately to severely active disease, with a Clinical Activity Score of 3 or more, a NOSPECS grade of 4 or more, and a disease duration of less than 3 months. Any patient with an uncontrolled infection, another autoimmune disease, pregnancy or lactation was excluded. Diagnoses were established on the basis of clinical symptoms, serum thyroxine and TRAb, thyroid ultrasound, and orbital computed tomography. PBMCs were separated from about 10 ml of fresh peripheral blood using Ficoll-Paque density gradient centrifugation. Trizol reagent was used to extract total RNA, and RNA quality was then checked on an Agilent 2100 Bioanalyzer. Amplification of TCR beta CDR3 regions was carried out from RNA transcripts. For the first round of RT-PCR on the TCR CDR3, the HTBI primer set was used together with the Qiagen OneStep RT-PCR kit. Libraries were constructed in a second round of multiplex PCR, after which size selection and purification were performed. Sequencing of the libraries was done on an Illumina HiSeq2000 using paired-end 100 bp reads. The authors' pipeline ran thus. SOAPnuke was used to process the raw data, removing reads that contained adapters or uncalled bases, had a mean Phred below 15, or lacked an exact match to the constant primer or identifier. High-quality paired reads were merged with COPE v1.2.5, and unique nucleotide sequences were defined as clonotypes. MiTCR v1.1 was used to align the clonotypes against IMGT TRBV, TRBD and TRBJ reference segments. The analysis was restricted to V-J combinations with a frequency above 0.0001, which together covered roughly 99% of the repertoires. A TCS score was defined as the ratio between F50 (clonal expansion) and ExV (chaos), using BLOSUM62-based TCRdist between CDR3 peptides within each V-J. Welch's t-statistics and random forest reduced fewer than 600 V-J features to about 12, which were used in a naive Bayes classifier (R e1071). TCRdb trimmed public reads at Q25 via fastp, called clones via MiXCR and kept in-frame beta chains. One record per CDR3 amino acid sequence lists the most common genes and DNA. The V and J calls shown here were made by TCRdb, not taken from the authors' results. The sample records around 500,000 distinct CDR3 sequences, about 15% of which are singletons. The ten most abundant clones make up approximately 30% of the sample.

Material: blood. Recombination linked TRBV6-2 or TRBV6-3 to TRBJ2-3; no D segment can be confidently identified. The TCR was taken from a woman aged 25 to 39 with Graves' ophthalmopathy. The CDR3 protein is CASSEDPDTQYF. Read as DNA, the sequence is TGTGCCAGCAGTGAGGACCCAGATACGCAGTATTTT.